Described below is a single T cell receptor beta chain sequence and its context. This entry is derived from a study of blood T cell repertoires in COVID-19. About the research overall: Samples representing acute and convalescent COVID-19 were sourced from the United States, Italy and Spain. PBMCs, B-cell-depleted T cells, or T cells provided the cDNA or gDNA that made up the material.

In the source study's methods: Estimation of nucleated cell counts was performed using reference gene primer amplification. TCRdb keeps only in-frame clones here, not all; method: immunoSEQ multiplex PCR. V and J calls and clone size come straight from that table; D and trimming were deduced from the DNA. Found here are approximately 120,000 clones, over 65% of them singletons; the top ten hold about 20%. This CDR3 spans 14 amino acids. Germline CDR1 is SGHTA and CDR2 is FQGNSA. V lost 2 bases to trimming and J lost 5 bases; unmatched junction nucleotides: 0. J is TRBJ2-2 and V is TRBV7-2; 9 nucleotides match TRBD2. This TCR came from a woman aged 60 to 75 with acute or convalescent COVID-19. Sequenced input: peripheral blood. CDR3 residues: CASSLTSGTGELFF. The CDR3 bases are TGTGCCAGCAGCTTAACTAGCGGGACCGGGGAGCTGTTTTTT.